These 25 T cell receptor beta chains were sequenced from one sample in a study of T-cell memory formation after mild COVID-19. TCRdb re-analysed the 5' RACE reads in MiXCR, keeping a single row per CDR3 protein. The repertoire holds about 470,000 distinct CDR3 sequences, approximately 23% seen once, with approximately 12% in the top ten. The sequenced sample consisted of PBMCs or a T cell subset sorted from them (not recorded which). The receptors originated from an adult woman who had mild COVID-19 (a few samples of this study predate the infection). Cell type and time point are not known.

The CDR3 loop is CASSLGGDGETQYF. CDR3 nucleotide sequence: TGCGCCAGCAGCTTGGGTGGGGACGGGGAGACCCAGTACTTC. The gene calls are TRBV5-1 and TRBJ2-5, with D possibly called TRBD1 or TRBD2 (5 bases each). The length of the CDR3 is 14 residues. The V end lost 0 bases, the J end lost 5 bases, and 11 bases lay between the germline ends. CDR1 and CDR2 (germline): SGHRS, YFSETQ.

Worth noting for this clonotype: The germline gene is not matched at one end of the junction; a read error may be the cause. J is TRBJ2-1 and V is TRBV5-1; weak D call: TRBD1 (6 bases). Germline V lookup: CDR1 SGHRS, CDR2 YFSETQ. This CDR3 is 14 amino acids long. CDR3 residues: CASSPRGGENEKFF. As DNA, the CDR3 is TGCGCCAGCAGCCCCCGAGGGGGAGAGAATGAGAAGTTCTTC.

This clonotype was recorded a few times. The rearrangement links TRBV5-1 to TRBJ2-4; D unresolved. The CDR3 extends over 14 amino acids. Per germline, CDR1 SGHRS and CDR2 YFSETQ. The V end was cut by 1 base, the J end by 8 bases, with 13 bases between. This chain's CDR3 is CASSLNGDRDIQYF. CDR3 nucleotides: TGCGCCAGCAGCTTGAATGGGGATAGGGACATTCAGTACTTC.

This clonotype has only a few counts. The junction departs from germline at one end; a sequencing error may be responsible. This chain uses TRBV2 with TRBJ2-5; D unresolved. Germline assignment: CDR1 SNHLY and CDR2 FYNNEI. CDR3 length: 14 residues. The CDR3 sequence is CASREAALSGTQYF. CDR3 nucleotides: TGTGCCAGCAGGGAAGCCGCGCTGAGTGGGACCCAGTACTTC.

This clonotype was recorded a few times. The chain combines TRBV11-2 with TRBJ2-7; D perhaps matches TRBD1 (6 bases). CDR1 and CDR2 (germline): SGHAT, FQNNGV. V was pared by 3 bases and J by 2 bases, with 17 bases between. The CDR3 sequence is 16 residues long. CDR3 protein: CASSFESGEKTYEQYF. CDR3 DNA sequence: TGTGCCAGCAGCTTCGAATCAGGGGAGAAAACCTACGAGCAGTACTTC.

The table lists this clonotype with a few counts. The chain joins TRBV5-1 to TRBJ2-1; no definite D call. Germline assignment: CDR1 SGHRS and CDR2 YFSETQ. The V end was cut by 4 bases, the J end by 7 bases, with 12 bases between. The CDR3 consists of 13 residues. In nucleotides, the CDR3 is TGCGCCAGCAGCCCCCCCTATGAGAATGAGCAGTTCTTC. It translates to CASSPPYENEQFF.

This rearrangement joins TRBV2 to TRBJ2-7, with 8 bases aligning to TRBD1. With V trimmed by 6 bases and J by 1 base, 5 bases remained unmatched. This CDR3 is 14 amino acids long. The germline gives CDR1 SNHLY, CDR2 FYNNEI. This chain's CDR3 is CASRRTGLSYEQYF. For the CDR3, the DNA is TGTGCCAGCAGACGGACAGGGCTATCCTACGAGCAGTACTTC.

V is TRBV7-3 and J is TRBJ2-7; D is possibly TRBD1 (5 bases). The CDR3 contains 15 residues. From germline, CDR1 is SGHTA and CDR2 FQGTGA. V dropped 5 bases and J dropped 2 bases, with 16 bases sitting between them. CDR3 coding DNA: TGTGCCAGCAGCCCTTACCGACAGTCTACCTACGAGCAGTACTTC. Amino acid sequence: CASSPYRQSTYEQYF.

J is TRBJ1-1 and V is TRBV7-3, with TRBD1 matching over 8 bases. The CDR3 loop spans 16 amino acids. The V gene's germline CDR1 is SGHTA and CDR2 FQGTGA. J gave up 2 bases and V 5 bases, and 10 bases lay outside the gene matches. The CDR3, as DNA: TGTGCCAGCAGCCCCTCCGCAGGGGGCCTTAACACTGAAGCTTTCTTT. Its protein is CASSPSAGGLNTEAFF.

The V and J genes are TRBV7-9 and TRBJ2-1; D might be TRBD1 or TRBD2, each matching 5 bases. This CDR3 is built from 16 residues. The germline V gene encodes CDR1 SEHNR and CDR2 FQNEAQ (reference sequence). Trimming cost V 3 bases and J 0 bases, with 12 bases left between them. CDR3 amino acids: CASSFPAGSSYNEQFF. CDR3 nucleotides: TGTGCCAGCAGCTTTCCCGCAGGGAGCTCCTACAATGAGCAGTTCTTC.

The chain recombines TRBV12-3 or TRBV12-4 with TRBJ1-2; no reliable D call. The CDR3 has 12 residues. Trimming removed 4 bases from V and 8 bases from J, with 11 bases in between. The CDR3 here is CASSSVPSGYTF. In nucleotides, the CDR3 is TGTGCCAGCAGTTCCGTCCCCAGCGGCTACACCTTC.

The chain is built from TRBV29-1 and TRBJ2-1, with 10 bases fitting TRBD2. The germline gives CDR1 SQVTM, CDR2 ANQGSEA. V dropped 2 bases and J dropped 7; count of bases not matched to a gene: 5. The CDR3 loop spans 14 amino acids. CDR3 sequence (DNA): TGCAGCGTTGAACCTAGCGGGAGACCTAATGAGCAGTTCTTC. It encodes CSVEPSGRPNEQFF.

This chain joins TRBV20-1 and TRBJ2-3, with 16 bases fitting TRBD2. This CDR3 spans 16 amino acids. Germline-derived CDR1 and CDR2 are DFQATT and SNEGSKA (reference sequence). Trimming removed 2 bases from V and 4 bases from J; junction bases left unmatched: 3. CDR3 bases: TGCAGTGCTAGAACGGGACTAGCGGGAGGGGCAGATACGCAGTATTTT. Translated: CSARTGLAGGADTQYF.

The chain combines TRBV30 with TRBJ1-1; D remains unclear. Trimming took off 4 bases at V and 2 bases at J, with 5 bases between the two ends. CDR3 length: 11 residues. Germline CDR1 reads GTSNPN; CDR2 reads SVGIG (reference sequence). CDR3 sequence reads: CAWTVNTEAFF. CDR3 DNA sequence: TGTGCCTGGACAGTTAACACTGAAGCTTTCTTT.

This clonotype was detected once. The genes are TRBV12-3 or TRBV12-4 and TRBJ1-5; D remains ambiguous. This CDR3 spans 16 amino acids. V was trimmed by 3 bases and J by 2 bases, leaving 14 bases between them. The CDR3 reads CASSFWAGEGNQPQHF. The CDR3 DNA follows: TGTGCCAGCAGTTTTTGGGCAGGAGAGGGCAATCAGCCCCAGCATTTT.

The chain is built from TRBV29-1 and TRBJ2-7; D is unclear. Germline values: CDR1 SQVTM, CDR2 ANQGSEA. The V gene lost 4 bases and the J gene lost 3 bases, with 13 bases spanning the gap. CDR3 length: 13 residues. The CDR3 is CSVGVGEFYEQYF. For the CDR3, the DNA is TGCAGCGTTGGGGTAGGAGAATTCTACGAGCAGTACTTC.

Worth noting for this clonotype: With a much larger clone just one base away, this may be a read error. V is TRBV20-1 and J is TRBJ2-1; D tentatively reads TRBD1 or TRBD2 (6 bases each). Germline loops: CDR1 DFQATT, CDR2 SNEGSKA (reference sequence). Trimming cost V 5 bases and J 4 bases, with 18 bases left between them. This CDR3 has 15 residues. CDR3 nucleotides: TGCAGTGCTCCGGGCGGGACATGGCATTACAATGAGCAGTTCTTC. It translates to CSAPGGTWHYNEQFF.

V usage is TRBV28 and J usage is TRBJ1-4, with a possible D match to TRBD1 (6 bases). CDR3 size: 17 residues. V was clipped by 1 base and J by 11 bases, with 23 bases between them. Germline lookup yields CDR1 MDHEN and CDR2 SYDVKM. In DNA, the CDR3 is TGTGCCAGCAGTTTATACGGGCAGGGCTTACAGGGCATGAAACTGTTTTTT. Translated, it gives CASSLYGQGLQGMKLFF.

The table lists this clonotype with a few counts. The V call is TRBV6-5, the J call TRBJ2-3; 9 bases match TRBD2. This CDR3 spans 16 amino acids. Looked up from germline, CDR1 is MNHEY and CDR2 is SVGAGI. After removal of 1 base from V and 2 bases from J, the junction contained 4 bases not matched to a gene. This chain's CDR3 is CASSYWPSGNTDTQYF. Written as DNA, the CDR3 is TGTGCCAGCAGTTACTGGCCTAGCGGGAACACAGATACGCAGTATTTT.

The chain has TRBV4-2 and TRBJ2-7, with D possibly called TRBD1 or TRBD2 (6 bases each). Looked up from germline, CDR1 is LGHNA and CDR2 is YNFKEQ. V was shortened by 0 bases and J by 6 bases, with 12 bases between the two germline ends. The CDR3 loop spans 14 amino acids. The CDR3 spells CASSQEGGLSEQYF. CDR3 DNA sequence: TGTGCCAGCAGCCAAGAAGGGGGACTTAGCGAGCAGTACTTC.

The chain uses TRBV7-9 and TRBJ1-6; D uncertain. V lost 3 bases to trimming and J lost 7 bases, with 4 bases between them. Germline values: CDR1 SEHNR, CDR2 FQNEAQ (reference sequence). This CDR3 region has 12 residues. Written as DNA, the CDR3 is TGTGCCAGCAGCTTTTTGAATTCACCCCTCCACTTT. It codes for CASSFLNSPLHF.

This clonotype was detected many times. One end of the junction varies from germline; a read error may be responsible. The CDR3 loop reads CASSLTSGGTDTQYF. In DNA form, the CDR3 reads TGTGCCAGCAGCCTGACTAGCGGGGGCACAGATACGCAGTATTTT. This chain links TRBV5-1 with TRBJ2-3, with 11 bases fitting TRBD2. There are 15 residues in the CDR3. The germline V gene encodes CDR1 SGHRS and CDR2 YFSETQ.

V and J are TRBV20-1 and TRBJ1-5; 7 bases align to TRBD1. Germline CDR1 DFQATT, CDR2 SNEGSKA (reference sequence). The CDR3 contains 15 residues. Trimming at V came to 1 base and at J to 3 bases, leaving 6 bases not matched to a gene. The CDR3 sequence is CSARVSGGNNQPQHF. In nucleotides, the CDR3 is TGCAGTGCTAGAGTGTCAGGGGGAAACAATCAGCCCCAGCATTTT.

The chain uses TRBV27 and TRBJ2-1; no clear D. Trimming left V 8 bases short and J 2 bases short, with 10 bases between. Germline V CDR1 and CDR2: MNHEY, SMNVEV (reference sequence). The CDR3 spans 13 residues. The CDR3 region is CASRERAYNEQFF. The CDR3 nucleotides are TGTGCCAGCCGAGAACGTGCCTACAATGAGCAGTTCTTC.

This clonotype was detected a few times. The gene calls are TRBV5-1 and TRBJ2-1; 15 bases map to TRBD2. This CDR3 comprises 15 residues. Germline values: CDR1 SGHRS, CDR2 YFSETQ. V was clipped by 3 bases and J by 6 bases; unmatched bases: 1. CDR3 coding DNA: TGCGCCAGCAGCTGGACTAGCGGGAGGGGCAATGAGCAGTTCTTC. Protein product: CASSWTSGRGNEQFF.